One TCR beta chain is described in this entry. The antigen it recognizes is unknown. It has no much larger one-base neighbor in the sample; base qualities were not kept. To prepare the library, 5' RACE was applied. The instrument given in TCRdb is NextSeq 500. Unique molecular identifiers were attached to individual cDNA molecules in the TCR library protocol so that sequencing error and PCR bias could be corrected. Both TCR alpha and beta chains were sequenced, and tight co-correlation was observed between alpha and beta sequence abundances in each sample. Per the source publication's procedure: V gene, J gene and CDR3 annotation of TCR sequences was performed with Decombinator V4. Expanded TCRs were defined as changing significantly between any two time points under a Poisson model with p below 0.0001. Abundances of TCRs were expressed as counts per million after normalisation to the total number of TCRs sequenced in each sample. TRAV1-2 paired with TRAJ12, TRAJ20 or TRAJ33 defined MAIT TCRs, while TRAV10 paired with TRAJ18 defined iNKT TCRs. VDJdb, accessed 1 November 2021, was searched for CMV, EBV and SARS-CoV-2 annotated TCRs, with TCRs annotated for multiple antigens excluded. TCRdb reprocessed the public reads (quality trimming at Q25 with fastp, clone calling with MiXCR) and kept in-frame beta chains. Rows matching on CDR3 protein sequence are summarized as one entry with the most common DNA and genes. TCRdb, rather than the study authors, made the V and J calls. Here the sample has 40,000 or so distinct CDR3 sequences; about 8% occur a single time. The ten largest clones capture approximately 13% of the sample.

From a lookup of the germline V gene (reference sequence), CDR1 and CDR2 are DFQATT and SNEGSKA. V is pared back by 2 bases and J by 6 bases, with 17 bases lying between the germline termini. The CDR3 holds 14 amino acids from the cysteine to the phenylalanine. Only the CDR3 DNA stays, 42 bases, in frame from base 1. The source of the sample is a study of early T cells in non-severe SARS-CoV-2 infection (dated by TCRdb to about 2021). For the wider study: TCR sequencing used bulk RNA from unsorted whole blood, so alpha and beta chains could not be paired.

Set within a cohort of healthcare workers in London, UK, this nested case-control study involved weekly PCR testing of nasopharyngeal swabs along with blood sampling. Healthcare workers were recruited during the week of the UK lockdown, between 23 and 31 March 2020, and followed weekly for up to roughly 15 weeks. The full study reports these points: Matching against VDJdb was skewed toward anti-spike CD8 responses, likely underestimated virus-specific expansions, and missed private and CD4 specificities.

The specimen comprised whole blood, sampled at baseline. This TCR came from an adult who was a healthcare worker with PCR-confirmed SARS-CoV-2 infection or an uninfected control (not recorded which). This sequence uses TRBV20-1 and TRBJ2-7; the D segment may tentatively be TRBD1 or TRBD2, each giving 7 matched bases. The sequenced DNA is TGCAGTGCTAGAACGACAGGGAGGGCTACCGAGCAGTACTTC. This translates into CSARTTGRATEQYF.